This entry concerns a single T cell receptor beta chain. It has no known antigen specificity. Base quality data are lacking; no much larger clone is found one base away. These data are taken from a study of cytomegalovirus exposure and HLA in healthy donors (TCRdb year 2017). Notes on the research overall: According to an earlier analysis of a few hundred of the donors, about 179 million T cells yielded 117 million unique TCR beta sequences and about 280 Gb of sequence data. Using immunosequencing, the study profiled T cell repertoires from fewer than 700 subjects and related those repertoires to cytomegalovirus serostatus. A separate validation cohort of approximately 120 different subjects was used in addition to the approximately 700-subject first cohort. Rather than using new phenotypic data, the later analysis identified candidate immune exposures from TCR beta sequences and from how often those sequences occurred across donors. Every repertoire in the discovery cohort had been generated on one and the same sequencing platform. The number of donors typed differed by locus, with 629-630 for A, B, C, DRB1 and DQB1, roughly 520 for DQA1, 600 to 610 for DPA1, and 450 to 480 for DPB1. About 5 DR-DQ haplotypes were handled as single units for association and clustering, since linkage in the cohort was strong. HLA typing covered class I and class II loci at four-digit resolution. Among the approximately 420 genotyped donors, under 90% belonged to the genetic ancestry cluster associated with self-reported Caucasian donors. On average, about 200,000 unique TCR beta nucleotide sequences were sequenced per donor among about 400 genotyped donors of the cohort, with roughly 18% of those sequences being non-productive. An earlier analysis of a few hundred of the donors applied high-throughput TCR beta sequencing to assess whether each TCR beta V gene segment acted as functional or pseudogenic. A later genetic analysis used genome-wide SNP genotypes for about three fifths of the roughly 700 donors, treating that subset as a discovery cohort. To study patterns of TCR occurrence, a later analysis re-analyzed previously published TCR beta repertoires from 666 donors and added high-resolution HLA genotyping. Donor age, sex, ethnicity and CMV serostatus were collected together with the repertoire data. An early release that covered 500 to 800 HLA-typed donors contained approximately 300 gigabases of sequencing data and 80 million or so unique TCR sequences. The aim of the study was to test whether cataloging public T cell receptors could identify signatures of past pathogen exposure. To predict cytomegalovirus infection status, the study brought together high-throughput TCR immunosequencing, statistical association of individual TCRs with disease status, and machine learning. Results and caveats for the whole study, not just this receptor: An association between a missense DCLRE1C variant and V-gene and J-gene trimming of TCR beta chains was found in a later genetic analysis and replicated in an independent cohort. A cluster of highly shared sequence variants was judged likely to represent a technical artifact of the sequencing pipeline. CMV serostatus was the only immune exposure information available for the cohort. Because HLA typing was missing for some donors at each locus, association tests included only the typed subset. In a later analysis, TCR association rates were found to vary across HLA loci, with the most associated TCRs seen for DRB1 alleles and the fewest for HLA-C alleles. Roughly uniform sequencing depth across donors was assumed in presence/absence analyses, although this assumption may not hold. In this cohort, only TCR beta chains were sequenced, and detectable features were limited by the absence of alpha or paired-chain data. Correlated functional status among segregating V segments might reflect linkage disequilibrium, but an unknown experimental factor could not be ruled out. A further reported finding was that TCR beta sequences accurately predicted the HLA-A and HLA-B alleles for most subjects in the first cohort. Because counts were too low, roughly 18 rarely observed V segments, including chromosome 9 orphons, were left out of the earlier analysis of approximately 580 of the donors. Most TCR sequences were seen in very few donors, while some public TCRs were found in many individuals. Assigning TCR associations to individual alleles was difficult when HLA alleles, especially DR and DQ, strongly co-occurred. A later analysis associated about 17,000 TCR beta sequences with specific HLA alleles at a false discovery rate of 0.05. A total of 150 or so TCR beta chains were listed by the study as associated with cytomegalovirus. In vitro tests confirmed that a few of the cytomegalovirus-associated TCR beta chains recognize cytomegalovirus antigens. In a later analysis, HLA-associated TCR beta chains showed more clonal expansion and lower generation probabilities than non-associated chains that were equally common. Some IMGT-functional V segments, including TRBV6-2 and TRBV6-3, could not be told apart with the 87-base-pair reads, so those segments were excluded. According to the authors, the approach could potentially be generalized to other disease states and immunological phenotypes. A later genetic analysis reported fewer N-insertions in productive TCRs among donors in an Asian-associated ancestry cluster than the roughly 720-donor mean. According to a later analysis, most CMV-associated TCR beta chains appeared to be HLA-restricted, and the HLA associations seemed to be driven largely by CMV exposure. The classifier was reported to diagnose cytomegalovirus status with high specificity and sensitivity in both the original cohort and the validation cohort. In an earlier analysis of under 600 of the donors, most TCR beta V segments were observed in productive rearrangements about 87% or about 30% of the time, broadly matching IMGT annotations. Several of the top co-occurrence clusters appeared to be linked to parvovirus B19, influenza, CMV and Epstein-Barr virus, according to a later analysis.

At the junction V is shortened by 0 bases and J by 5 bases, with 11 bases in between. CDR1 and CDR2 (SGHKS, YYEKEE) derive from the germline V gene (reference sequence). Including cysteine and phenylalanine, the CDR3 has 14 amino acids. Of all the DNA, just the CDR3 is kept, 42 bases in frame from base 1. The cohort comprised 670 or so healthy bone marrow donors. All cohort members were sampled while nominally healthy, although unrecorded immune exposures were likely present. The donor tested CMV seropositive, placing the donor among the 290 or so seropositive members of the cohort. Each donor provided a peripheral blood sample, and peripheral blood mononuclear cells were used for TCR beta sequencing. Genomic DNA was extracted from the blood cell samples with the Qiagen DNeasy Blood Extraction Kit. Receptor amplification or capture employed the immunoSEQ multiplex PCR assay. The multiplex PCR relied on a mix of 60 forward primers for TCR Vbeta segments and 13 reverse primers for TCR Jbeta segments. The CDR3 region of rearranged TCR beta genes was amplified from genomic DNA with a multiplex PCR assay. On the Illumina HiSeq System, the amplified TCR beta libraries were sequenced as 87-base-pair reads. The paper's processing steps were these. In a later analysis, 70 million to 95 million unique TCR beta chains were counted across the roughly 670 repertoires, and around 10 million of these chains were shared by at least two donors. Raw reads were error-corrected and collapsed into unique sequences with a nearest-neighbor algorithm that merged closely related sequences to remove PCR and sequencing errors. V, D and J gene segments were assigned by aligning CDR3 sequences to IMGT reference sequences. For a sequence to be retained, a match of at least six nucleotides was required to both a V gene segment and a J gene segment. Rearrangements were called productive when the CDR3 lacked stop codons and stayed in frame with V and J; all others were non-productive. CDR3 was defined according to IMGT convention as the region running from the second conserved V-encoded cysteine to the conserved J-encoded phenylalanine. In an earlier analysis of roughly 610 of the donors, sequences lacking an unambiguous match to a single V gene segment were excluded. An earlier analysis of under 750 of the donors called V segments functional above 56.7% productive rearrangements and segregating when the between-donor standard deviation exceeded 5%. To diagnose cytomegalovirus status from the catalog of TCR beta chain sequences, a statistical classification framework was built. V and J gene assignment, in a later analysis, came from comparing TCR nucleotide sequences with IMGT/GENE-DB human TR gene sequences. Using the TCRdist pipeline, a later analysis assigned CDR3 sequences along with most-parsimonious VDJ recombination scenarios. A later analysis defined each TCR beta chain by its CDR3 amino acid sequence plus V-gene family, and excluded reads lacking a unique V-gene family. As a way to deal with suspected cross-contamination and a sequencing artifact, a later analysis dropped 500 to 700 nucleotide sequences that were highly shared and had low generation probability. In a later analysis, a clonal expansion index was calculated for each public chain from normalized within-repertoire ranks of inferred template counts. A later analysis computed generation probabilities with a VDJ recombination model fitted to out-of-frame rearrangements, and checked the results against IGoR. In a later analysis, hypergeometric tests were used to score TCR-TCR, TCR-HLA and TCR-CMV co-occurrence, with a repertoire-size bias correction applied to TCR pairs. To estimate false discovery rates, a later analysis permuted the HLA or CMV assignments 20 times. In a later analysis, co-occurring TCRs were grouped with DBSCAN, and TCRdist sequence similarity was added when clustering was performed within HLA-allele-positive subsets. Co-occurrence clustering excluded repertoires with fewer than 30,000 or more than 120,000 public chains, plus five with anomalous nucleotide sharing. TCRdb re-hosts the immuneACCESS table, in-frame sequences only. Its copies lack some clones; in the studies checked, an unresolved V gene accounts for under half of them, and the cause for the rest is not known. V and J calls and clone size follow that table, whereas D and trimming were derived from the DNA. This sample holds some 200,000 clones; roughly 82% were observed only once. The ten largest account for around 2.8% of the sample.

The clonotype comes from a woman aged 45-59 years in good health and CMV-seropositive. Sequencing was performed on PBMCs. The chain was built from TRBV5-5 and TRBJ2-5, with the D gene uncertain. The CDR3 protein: CASSLEQFLETQYF. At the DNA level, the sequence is TGTGCCAGCAGCTTGGAACAGTTTCTGGAGACCCAGTACTTC.